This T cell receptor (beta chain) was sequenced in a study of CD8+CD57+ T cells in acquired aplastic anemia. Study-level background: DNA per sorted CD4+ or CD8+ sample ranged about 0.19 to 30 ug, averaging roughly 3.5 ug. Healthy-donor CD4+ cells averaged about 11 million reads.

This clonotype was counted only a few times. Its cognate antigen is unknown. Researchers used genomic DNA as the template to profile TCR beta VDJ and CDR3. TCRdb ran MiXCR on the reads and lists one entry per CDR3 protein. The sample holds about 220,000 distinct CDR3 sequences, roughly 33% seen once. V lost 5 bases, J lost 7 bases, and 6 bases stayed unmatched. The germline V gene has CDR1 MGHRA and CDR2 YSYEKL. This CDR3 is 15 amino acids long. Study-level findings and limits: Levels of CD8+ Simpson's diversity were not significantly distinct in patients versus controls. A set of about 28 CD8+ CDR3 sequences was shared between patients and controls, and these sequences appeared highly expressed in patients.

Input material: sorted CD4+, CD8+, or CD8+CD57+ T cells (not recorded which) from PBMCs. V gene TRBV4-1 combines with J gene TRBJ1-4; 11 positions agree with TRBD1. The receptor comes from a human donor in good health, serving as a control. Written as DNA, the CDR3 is TGCGCCAGCAGCTCGCGGACAGGGGGCGGTGAAAAACTGTTTTTT. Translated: CASSSRTGGGEKLFF.